These T cell receptor beta chains were read from a single sample in a study of blood T cell repertoires in COVID-19. Generated by immunoSEQ multiplex PCR, the TCRdb table keeps only in-frame clones and is missing some. This table has about 38,000 clones, roughly 87% appearing once. The sequencing input was peripheral blood. These receptors were collected from a human donor in a cohort sampled during active COVID-19. Both conserved end residues are part of each CDR3. The D gene is left open where the match is weak. Clone size is shown for a subset of rows, as once, few, many or a class of expanded clone.

TRBD1 | TRBJ2-7 | TRBV3-1/TRBV3-2 | - | CATAGMGQGDYEQYF | TGTGCCACTGCGGGAATGGGACAGGGAGACTACGAGCAGTACTTC
TRBD1 | TRBJ2-7 | TRBV18 | - | CASSPATGTGVEQYF | TGTGCCAGCTCACCCGCTACAGGGACAGGGGTAGAGCAGTACTTC
- | TRBJ1-2 | TRBV7-6 | few | CASSLGTDGYGYTF | TGTGCCAGCAGCTTAGGGACAGACGGCTATGGCTACACCTTC
TRBD1 | TRBJ1-2 | TRBV2 | - | CAILTGQVNYGYTF | TGTGCCATACTTACGGGACAGGTTAACTATGGCTACACCTTC
- | TRBJ1-5 | TRBV28 | - | CASSPRSSNQPQHF | TGTGCCAGCAGTCCCCGTTCCAGCAATCAGCCCCAGCATTTT
TRBD2 | TRBJ2-7 | TRBV30 | - | CAWLQSRGLAGVGEQYF | TGTGCCTGGCTGCAGAGTAGGGGACTAGCGGGAGTCGGGGAGCAGTACTTC
TRBD1 | TRBJ2-7 | TRBV6-5 | - | CASSYVQGASYEQYF | TGTGCCAGCAGTTACGTACAGGGGGCCTCCTACGAGCAGTACTTC
- | TRBJ1-2 | TRBV28 | - | CASRVGAVYGYTF | TGTGCCAGCAGGGTTGGGGCAGTCTATGGCTACACCTTC
TRBD1 | TRBJ1-6 | TRBV30 | - | CAWRGGHRGNSPLHF | TGTGCCTGGAGGGGCGGCCACAGGGGCAATTCACCCCTCCACTTT
TRBD1 | TRBJ2-7 | TRBV4-1 | - | CASSQDDRGTYEQYF | TGCGCCAGCAGCCAAGATGACAGGGGGACCTACGAGCAGTACTTC
TRBD1 | TRBJ2-2 | TRBV7-9 | - | CASSLAPGQGNTGELFF | TGTGCCAGCAGCTTAGCGCCCGGACAGGGGAACACCGGGGAGCTGTTTTTT
- | TRBJ2-1 | TRBV11-3 | - | CASSFGRAGYNEQFF | TGTGCCAGCAGCTTTGGCAGGGCAGGCTACAATGAGCAGTTCTTC
- | TRBJ1-1 | TRBV3-1/TRBV3-2 | - | CASSQGVEVLRDTEAFF | TGTGCCAGCAGCCAAGGGGTAGAGGTCCTGCGGGACACTGAAGCTTTCTTT
TRBD1 | TRBJ2-4 | TRBV5-6 | - | CASSRDRGGGDIQYF | TGTGCCAGCAGCCGGGACAGGGGCGGCGGAGACATTCAGTACTTC
- | TRBJ2-5 | TRBV5-1 | - | CASSLQGGAQYF | TGCGCCAGCAGCCTACAGGGGGGGGCCCAGTACTTC
TRBD2 | TRBJ2-3 | TRBV7-6 | - | CASSLNSGASTDTQYF | TGTGCCAGCAGCTTAAATAGCGGGGCTAGCACAGATACGCAGTATTTT
TRBD2 | TRBJ2-2 | TRBV9 | - | CASSVGVSGSGELFF | TGTGCCAGCAGCGTAGGTGTTAGCGGGTCCGGGGAGCTGTTTTTT
- | TRBJ1-4 | TRBV9 | - | CASSAADEKLFF | TGTGCCAGCAGCGCGGCGGATGAAAAACTGTTTTTT
- | TRBJ1-1 | TRBV11-1 | few | CASSLQGTEAFF | TGTGCCAGCAGCTTACAGGGCACTGAAGCTTTCTTT
- | TRBJ1-5 | TRBV19 | - | CASSSRESNQPQHF | TGTGCCAGTAGTAGTAGGGAGAGCAATCAGCCCCAGCATTTT
TRBD2 | TRBJ2-1 | TRBV4-1 | - | CASSQDLPSGRLRVNNEQFF | TGCGCCAGCAGCCAAGATCTTCCTAGCGGGAGGCTTAGAGTAAACAATGAGCAGTTCTTC
TRBD2 | TRBJ2-4 | TRBV7-3 | - | CASSLGSGSNIQYF | TGTGCCAGCAGCTTAGGCAGCGGGAGTAACATTCAGTACTTC
TRBD2 | TRBJ2-7 | TRBV2 | - | CASRIAGLAYEQYF | TGTGCCAGCAGGATAGCGGGACTAGCGTACGAGCAGTACTTC
TRBD2 | TRBJ2-7 | TRBV27 | - | CATRDLAGGYYEQYF | TGTGCCACCAGAGATTTGGCGGGAGGCTACTACGAGCAGTACTTC
TRBD2 | TRBJ2-7 | TRBV18 | - | CASSPGRESYEQYF | TGTGCCAGCTCACCTGGGCGGGAGAGCTACGAGCAGTACTTC
TRBD1 | TRBJ1-4 | TRBV27 | - | CASSPTGTGNEKLFF | TGTGCCAGCAGTCCAACCGGGACAGGAAATGAAAAACTGTTTTTT
TRBD1 | TRBJ1-4 | TRBV2 | - | CASRAQGVPNEKLFF | TGTGCCAGCAGGGCTCAGGGGGTCCCTAATGAAAAACTGTTTTTT
- | TRBJ1-2 | TRBV7-8 | few | CASSERGLDHYGYTF | TGTGCCAGCAGCGAGCGAGGGCTAGACCACTATGGCTACACCTTC
TRBD2 | TRBJ2-5 | TRBV7-3 | - | CASSSSGGAGETQYF | TGTGCCAGCAGCTCTAGCGGGGGGGCAGGAGAGACCCAGTACTTC
TRBD1 | TRBJ1-5 | TRBV6-4 | - | CASSAGTEGQPQHF | TGTGCCAGCAGTGCCGGGACAGAGGGCCAGCCCCAGCATTTT
- | TRBJ1-1 | TRBV19 | - | CASSLQGNTEAFF | TGTGCCAGTAGTCTCCAGGGGAACACTGAAGCTTTCTTT
TRBD1 | TRBJ1-5 | TRBV19 | - | CASRKGARRPSNQPQHF | TGTGCCAGTAGAAAGGGGGCGCGGAGACCTAGCAATCAGCCCCAGCATTTT
TRBD1 | TRBJ1-5 | TRBV28 | - | CASRGGTGRIQPQHF | TGTGCCAGCAGGGGGGGGACAGGGAGAATACAGCCCCAGCATTTT
- | TRBJ2-2 | TRBV19 | - | CASSNRTHPPGELFF | TGTGCCAGTAGTAACCGGACACACCCACCCGGGGAGCTGTTTTTT
TRBD1 | TRBJ1-1 | TRBV5-1 | - | CASSSRDRGPMNTEAFF | TGCGCCAGCAGCTCCCGAGACAGGGGACCGATGAACACTGAAGCTTTCTTT
- | TRBJ1-2 | TRBV3-1/TRBV3-2 | - | CASSHRDISGYTF | TGTGCCAGCAGCCACCGGGACATCAGTGGCTACACCTTC
- | TRBJ1-2 | TRBV6-2/TRBV6-3 | - | CASSYRGRGYTF | TGTGCCAGCAGTTACAGGGGTCGTGGCTACACCTTC
- | TRBJ1-3 | TRBV7-6 | - | CASSQRWQGQYTIYF | TGTGCCAGCAGCCAAAGGTGGCAGGGCCAATACACCATATATTTT
TRBD1 | TRBJ2-2 | TRBV5-1 | - | CASSKRQGAGTGELFF | TGCGCCAGCAGCAAAAGACAGGGGGCCGGCACCGGGGAGCTGTTTTTT
TRBD1 | TRBJ1-5 | TRBV4-2 | - | CASSQDRGRLGYSNQLQHF | TGTGCCAGCAGCCAGGACAGGGGGCGCTTGGGATATAGCAATCAGCTCCAGCATTTT
- | TRBJ2-7 | TRBV11-1 | - | CASGDYERYEQYF | TGTGCCAGCGGCGACTATGAGAGATACGAGCAGTACTTC
- | TRBJ2-1 | TRBV12-3/TRBV12-4 | - | CASSLGLHNEQFF | TGTGCCAGCAGTTTAGGCCTACACAATGAGCAGTTCTTC
- | TRBJ2-2 | TRBV19 | - | CASSTRTVTGELFF | TGTGCCAGTAGTACTCGGACAGTAACCGGGGAGCTGTTTTTT
TRBD1 | TRBJ1-1 | TRBV10-2 | - | CASSRQGANTEAFF | TGCGCCAGCAGTCGACAGGGGGCGAACACTGAAGCTTTCTTT
TRBD2 | TRBJ2-7 | TRBV19 | - | CASSIGGRAADEQYF | TGTGCCAGTAGTATAGGCGGGAGGGCCGCGGACGAGCAGTACTTC
- | TRBJ2-3 | TRBV6-2/TRBV6-3 | - | CASSYSPGDTQYF | TGTGCCAGCAGTTATTCCCCCGGGGATACGCAGTATTTT
TRBD2 | TRBJ2-7 | TRBV2 | - | CASSVRREGYF | TGTGCCAGCAGTGTACGGCGGGAGGGGTACTTC
- | TRBJ2-1 | TRBV18 | - | CASYRTAPSYNEQFF | TGTGCCAGCTACCGGACAGCCCCCTCCTACAATGAGCAGTTCTTC
- | TRBJ2-2 | TRBV5-1 | - | CASSSQGTGELFF | TGCGCCAGCAGCTCGCAGGGCACCGGGGAGCTGTTTTTT
- | TRBJ1-5 | TRBV27 | once | CASSLYLGGQGQPQHF | TGTGCCAGCAGTTTATATTTGGGTGGCCAGGGGCAGCCCCAGCATTTT